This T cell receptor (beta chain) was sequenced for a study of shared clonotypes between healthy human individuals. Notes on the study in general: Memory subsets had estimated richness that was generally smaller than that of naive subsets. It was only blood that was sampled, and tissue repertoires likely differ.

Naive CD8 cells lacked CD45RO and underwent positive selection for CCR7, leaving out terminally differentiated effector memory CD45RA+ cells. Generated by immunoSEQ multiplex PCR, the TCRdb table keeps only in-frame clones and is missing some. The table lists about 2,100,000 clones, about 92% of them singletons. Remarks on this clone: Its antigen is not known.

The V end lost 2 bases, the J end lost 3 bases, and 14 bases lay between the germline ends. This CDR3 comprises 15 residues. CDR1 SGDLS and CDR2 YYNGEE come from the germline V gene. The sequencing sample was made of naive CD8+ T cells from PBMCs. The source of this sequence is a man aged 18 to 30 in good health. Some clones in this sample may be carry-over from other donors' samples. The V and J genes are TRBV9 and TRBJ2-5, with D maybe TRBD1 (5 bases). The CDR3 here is CASSVWQGSEETQYF. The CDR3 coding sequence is TGTGCCAGCAGCGTGTGGCAGGGTTCGGAAGAGACCCAGTACTTC.